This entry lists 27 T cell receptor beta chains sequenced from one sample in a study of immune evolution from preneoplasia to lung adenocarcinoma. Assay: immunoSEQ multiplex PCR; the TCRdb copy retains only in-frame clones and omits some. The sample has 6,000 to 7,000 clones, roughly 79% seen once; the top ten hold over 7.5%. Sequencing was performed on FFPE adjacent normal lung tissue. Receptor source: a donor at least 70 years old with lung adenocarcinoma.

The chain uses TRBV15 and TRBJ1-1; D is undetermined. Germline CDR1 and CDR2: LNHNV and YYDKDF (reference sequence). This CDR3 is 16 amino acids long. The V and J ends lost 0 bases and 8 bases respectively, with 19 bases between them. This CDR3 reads CATSRESPAQFPEAFF. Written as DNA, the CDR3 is TGTGCCACCAGCAGAGAGTCCCCGGCGCAATTCCCCGAAGCTTTCTTT.

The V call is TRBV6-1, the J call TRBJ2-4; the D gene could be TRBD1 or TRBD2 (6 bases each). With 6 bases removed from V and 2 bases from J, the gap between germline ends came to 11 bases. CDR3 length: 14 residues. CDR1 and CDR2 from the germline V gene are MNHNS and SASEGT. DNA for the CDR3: TGTGCCAGCAGGGAGGGGGGAACCAAAAACATTCAGTACTTC. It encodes CASREGGTKNIQYF.

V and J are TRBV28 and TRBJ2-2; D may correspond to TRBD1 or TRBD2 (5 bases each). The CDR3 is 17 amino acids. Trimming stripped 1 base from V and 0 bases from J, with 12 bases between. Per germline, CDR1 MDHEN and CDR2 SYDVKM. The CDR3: CASSLYGVGANTGELFF. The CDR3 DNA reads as TGTGCCAGCAGTTTATACGGGGTAGGGGCGAACACCGGGGAGCTGTTTTTT. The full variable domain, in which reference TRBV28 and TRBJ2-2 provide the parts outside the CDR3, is DVKVTQSSRYLVKRTGEKVFLECVQDMDHENMFWYRQDPGLGLRLIYFSYDVKMKEKGDIPEGYSVSREKKERFSLILESASTNQTSMYLCASSLYGVGANTGELFFGEGSRLTVL.

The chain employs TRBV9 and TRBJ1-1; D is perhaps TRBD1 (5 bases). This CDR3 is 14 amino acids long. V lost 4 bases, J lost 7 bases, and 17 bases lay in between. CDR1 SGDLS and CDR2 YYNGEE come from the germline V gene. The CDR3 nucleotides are TGTGCCAGCAGCCCGGGACTCCGAACTCTTGAAGCTTTCTTT. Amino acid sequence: CASSPGLRTLEAFF.

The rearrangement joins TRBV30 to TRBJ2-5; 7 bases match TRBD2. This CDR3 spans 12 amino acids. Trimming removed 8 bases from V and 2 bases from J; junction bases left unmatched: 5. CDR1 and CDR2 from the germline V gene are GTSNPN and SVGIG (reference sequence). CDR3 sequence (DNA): TGTGCCGGGGGGGTCAGTCAAGAGACCCAGTACTTC. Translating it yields CAGGVSQETQYF.

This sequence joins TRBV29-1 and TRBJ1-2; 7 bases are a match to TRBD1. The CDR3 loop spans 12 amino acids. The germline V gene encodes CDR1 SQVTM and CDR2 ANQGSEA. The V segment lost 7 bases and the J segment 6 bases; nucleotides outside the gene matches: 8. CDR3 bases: TGCAGCGCCCGCGACAGGGTCGATGGCTACACCTTC. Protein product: CSARDRVDGYTF.

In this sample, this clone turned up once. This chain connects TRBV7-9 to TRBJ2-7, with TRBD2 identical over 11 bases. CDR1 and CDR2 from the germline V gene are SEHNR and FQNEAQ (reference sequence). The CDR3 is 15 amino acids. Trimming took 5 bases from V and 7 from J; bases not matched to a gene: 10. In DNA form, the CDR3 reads TGTGCCAGCAGCACTACTAGCGGGAGTATGGGAGAGCAGTACTTC. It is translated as CASSTTSGSMGEQYF.

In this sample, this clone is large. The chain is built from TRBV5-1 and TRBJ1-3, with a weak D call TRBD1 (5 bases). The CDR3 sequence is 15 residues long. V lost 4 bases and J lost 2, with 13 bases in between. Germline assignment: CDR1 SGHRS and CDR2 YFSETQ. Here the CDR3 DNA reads TGCGCCAGCAGCATTGGGGGGTTCCCTGGAAACACCATATATTTT. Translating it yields CASSIGGFPGNTIYF.

CDR3: CAWSLRRETQYF. CDR3 nucleotide sequence: TGTGCCTGGAGTCTGAGGAGAGAGACCCAGTACTTC. This chain links TRBV30 with TRBJ2-5; unclear D gene. Trimming stripped 2 bases from V and 4 bases from J, with 8 bases between. Per the germline V gene, CDR1 is GTSNPN and CDR2 is SVGIG (reference sequence). CDR3 length: 12 residues.

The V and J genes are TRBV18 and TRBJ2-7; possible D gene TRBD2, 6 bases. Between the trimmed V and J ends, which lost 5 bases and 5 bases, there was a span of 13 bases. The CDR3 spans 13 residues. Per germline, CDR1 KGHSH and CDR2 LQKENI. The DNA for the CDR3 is TGTGCCAGCTCATCGGGGGTATTCAACGAGCAGTACTTC. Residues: CASSSGVFNEQYF.

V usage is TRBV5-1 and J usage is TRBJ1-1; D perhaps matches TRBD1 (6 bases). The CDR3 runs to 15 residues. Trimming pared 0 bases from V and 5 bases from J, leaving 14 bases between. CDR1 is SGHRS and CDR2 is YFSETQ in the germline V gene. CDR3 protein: CASSLAGAGGTEAFF. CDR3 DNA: TGCGCCAGCAGCTTGGCGGGGGCGGGGGGAACTGAAGCTTTCTTT.

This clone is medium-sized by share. The CDR3 nucleotides are TGTGCCAGCAGCTCACACCCAGGGACGAGCGATGAGCAGTTCTTC. It encodes CASSSHPGTSDEQFF. The genes are TRBV7-8 and TRBJ2-1; perhaps D is TRBD1 or TRBD2 (5 bases each). The CDR3 length is 15 residues. The V end was cut by 4 bases, the J end by 8 bases, with 18 bases between. In germline, CDR1 is SGHVS, CDR2 FQNEAQ.

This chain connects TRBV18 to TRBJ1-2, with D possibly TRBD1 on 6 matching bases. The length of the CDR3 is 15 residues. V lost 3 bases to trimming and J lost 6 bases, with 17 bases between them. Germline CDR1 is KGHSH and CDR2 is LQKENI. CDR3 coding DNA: TGTGCCAGCTCACCCTGGGGGGCAGGCGAGGATGGCTACACCTTC. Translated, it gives CASSPWGAGEDGYTF.

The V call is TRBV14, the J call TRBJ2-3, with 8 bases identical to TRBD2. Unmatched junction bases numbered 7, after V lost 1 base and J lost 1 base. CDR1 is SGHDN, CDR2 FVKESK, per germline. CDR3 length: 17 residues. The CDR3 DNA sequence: TGTGCCAGCAGCCAAGGGAATAGCGGGATCCGCACAGATACGCAGTATTTT. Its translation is CASSQGNSGIRTDTQYF.

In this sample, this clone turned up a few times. The CDR3 DNA sequence: TGTGCCAGCAGCCCCTTTTTAGCAGAAATGGGTGAAGCTTTCTTT. Amino acid sequence: CASSPFLAEMGEAFF. The chain couples TRBV5-4 to TRBJ1-1; D remains ambiguous. The germline CDR1 and CDR2 sequences are SGHNT and YYREEE (reference sequence). The CDR3 is 15 residues long. The ends were cut back, 4 bases at V and 7 bases at J, with 20 bases in the middle.

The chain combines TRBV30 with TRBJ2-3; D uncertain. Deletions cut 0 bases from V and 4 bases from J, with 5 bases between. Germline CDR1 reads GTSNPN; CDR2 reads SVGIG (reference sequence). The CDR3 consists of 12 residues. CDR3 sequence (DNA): TGTGCCTGGAGTGTTTACTCAGATACGCAGTATTTT. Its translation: CAWSVYSDTQYF.

The CDR3 loop reads CSVEGTTDNEQFF. The CDR3 nucleotides read TGCAGCGTTGAAGGGACAACCGACAATGAGCAGTTCTTC. V and J are TRBV29-1 and TRBJ2-1, with TRBD1 as a possible D gene (5 bases). CDR3 size: 13 residues. Per the germline V gene, CDR1 is SQVTM and CDR2 is ANQGSEA. The V gene lost 1 base and the J gene lost 5 bases, with 9 bases spanning the gap.

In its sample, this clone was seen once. The CDR3 sequence: CAWGFDQPQHF. The CDR3 DNA follows: TGTGCCTGGGGCTTCGATCAGCCCCAGCATTTT. The rearrangement joins TRBV30 to TRBJ1-5; D is uncertain. CDR1 and CDR2 from the germline V gene are GTSNPN and SVGIG (reference sequence). Trimming removed 5 bases at V and 5 bases at J, with 7 bases between. CDR3 length equals 11 residues.

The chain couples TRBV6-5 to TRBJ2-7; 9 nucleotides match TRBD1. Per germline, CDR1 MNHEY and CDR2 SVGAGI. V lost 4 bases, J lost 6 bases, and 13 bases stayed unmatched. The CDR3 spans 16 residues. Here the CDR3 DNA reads TGTGCCAGCAGTTGGCCCGCCGGGACAGGGCGTACCGAGCAGTACTTC. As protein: CASSWPAGTGRTEQYF.

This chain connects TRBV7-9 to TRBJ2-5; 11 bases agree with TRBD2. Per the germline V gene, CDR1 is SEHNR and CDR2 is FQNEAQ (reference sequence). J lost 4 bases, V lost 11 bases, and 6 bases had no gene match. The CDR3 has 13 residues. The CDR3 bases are TGTGCCGTCACTAGCGGGAGAGGAGAGACCCAGTACTTC. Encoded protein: CAVTSGRGETQYF.

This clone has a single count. The CDR3: CSVESQGTDTQYF. CDR3 sequence (DNA): TGCAGCGTTGAGAGCCAGGGGACAGATACGCAGTATTTT. The chain employs TRBV29-1 and TRBJ2-3, with D possibly being TRBD1 (6 bases). This CDR3 has 13 residues. V was cut by 3 bases and J by 3 bases, with 10 bases left in between. Per germline, CDR1 SQVTM and CDR2 ANQGSEA.

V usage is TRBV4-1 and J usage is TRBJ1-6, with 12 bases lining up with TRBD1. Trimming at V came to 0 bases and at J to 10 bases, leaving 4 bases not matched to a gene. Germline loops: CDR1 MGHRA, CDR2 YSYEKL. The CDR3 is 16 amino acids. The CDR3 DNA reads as TGCGCCAGCAGCCAAGAGGGACAGGGGGCCCTCTCACCCCTCCACTTT. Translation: CASSQEGQGALSPLHF.

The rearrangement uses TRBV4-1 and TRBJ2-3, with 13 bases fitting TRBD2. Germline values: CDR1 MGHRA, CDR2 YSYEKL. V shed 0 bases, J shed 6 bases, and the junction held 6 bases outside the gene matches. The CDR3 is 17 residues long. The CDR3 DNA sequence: TGCGCCAGCAGCCAAGAAGGGACTAGCGGGGCCGGGGATACGCAGTATTTT. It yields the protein CASSQEGTSGAGDTQYF.

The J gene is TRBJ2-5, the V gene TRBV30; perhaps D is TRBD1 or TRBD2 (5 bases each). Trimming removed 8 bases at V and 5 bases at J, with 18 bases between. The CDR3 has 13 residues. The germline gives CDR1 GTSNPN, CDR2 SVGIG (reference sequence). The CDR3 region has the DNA TGTGCCGGGTCCTCGGGGCTAGAGGAGACCCAGTACTTC. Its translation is CAGSSGLEETQYF.

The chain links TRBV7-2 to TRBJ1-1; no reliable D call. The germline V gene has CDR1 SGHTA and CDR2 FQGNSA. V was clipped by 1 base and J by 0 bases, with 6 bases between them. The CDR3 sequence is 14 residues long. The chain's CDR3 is CASSLGLMNTEAFF. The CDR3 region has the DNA TGTGCCAGCAGCTTAGGGCTAATGAACACTGAAGCTTTCTTT. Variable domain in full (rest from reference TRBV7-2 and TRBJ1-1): GAGVSQSPSNKVTEKGKDVELRCDPISGHTALYWYRQSLGQGLEFLIYFQGNSAPDKSGLPSDRFSAERTGGSVSTLTIQRTQQEDSAVYLCASSLGLMNTEAFFGQGTRLTVV.

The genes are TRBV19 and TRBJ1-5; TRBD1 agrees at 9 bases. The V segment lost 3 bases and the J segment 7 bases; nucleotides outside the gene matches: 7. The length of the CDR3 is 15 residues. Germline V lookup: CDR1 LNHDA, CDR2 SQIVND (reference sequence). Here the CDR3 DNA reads TGTGCCAGTAGTATGAGGGGACAGGGTGGCCAGCCCCAGCATTTT. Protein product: CASSMRGQGGQPQHF.

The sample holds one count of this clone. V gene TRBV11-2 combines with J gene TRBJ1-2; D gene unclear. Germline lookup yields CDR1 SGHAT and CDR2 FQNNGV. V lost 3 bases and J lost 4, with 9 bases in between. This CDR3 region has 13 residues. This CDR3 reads CASSFFRGYGYTF. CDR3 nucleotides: TGTGCCAGCAGCTTTTTCCGCGGCTATGGCTACACCTTC.